These 27 T cell receptor beta chains originate from one sample sequenced in a study of T cell responses to AZD1222 COVID-19 vaccine. Assay: immunoSEQ multiplex PCR; the TCRdb copy retains only in-frame clones and omits some. This sample has roughly 93,000 clones, with 89% found just once. The starting material was peripheral blood, obtained 28 days after the second AZD1222 dose. These receptors were collected from an adult who received the AZD1222 COVID-19 vaccine.

The chain uses TRBV5-1 and TRBJ2-7; weak D call: TRBD1 (6 bases). V gave up 4 bases and J gave up 5 bases, with 16 bases separating them. This CDR3 has 14 amino acids. The germline CDR1 and CDR2 sequences are SGHRS and YFSETQ. The CDR3 loop reads CASSPTGSPHEQYF. In nucleotides, the CDR3 is TGCGCCAGCAGCCCGACAGGATCCCCCCACGAGCAGTACTTC.

J is TRBJ2-3 and V is TRBV9; possibly TRBD1 for D (6 bases). The CDR3 length is 15 residues. V was clipped by 0 bases and J by 1 base, with 9 bases between them. Looked up from germline, CDR1 is SGDLS and CDR2 is YYNGEE. For the CDR3, the DNA is TGTGCCAGCAGCGTAGCTTACAGGGGCACAGATACGCAGTATTTT. It is translated as CASSVAYRGTDTQYF.

The chain is built from TRBV6-2 or TRBV6-3 and TRBJ1-6, with 9 positions matching TRBD1. This CDR3 region has 16 residues. The germline V gene has CDR1 MNHEY and CDR2 SVGEGT. The V and J ends lost 6 bases and 4 bases, in that order; junction bases with no gene match: 7. The CDR3 is CASSQPGQGYNSPLHF. Written as DNA, the CDR3 is TGTGCCAGCAGCCAACCGGGACAGGGTTATAATTCACCCCTCCACTTT.

V usage is TRBV11-2 and J usage is TRBJ2-7; D unresolved. Germline V gene lookup returns CDR1 SGHAT and CDR2 FQNNGV. With 5 bases removed from V and 4 bases from J, the gap between germline ends came to 15 bases. The CDR3 extends over 14 amino acids. The CDR3 spells CASSLMPFSYEQYF. CDR3 bases: TGTGCCAGCAGCCTTATGCCCTTTAGTTACGAGCAGTACTTC.

The V call is TRBV6-5, the J call TRBJ2-1; D remains unclear. V lost 0 bases to trimming and J lost 8 bases, with 8 bases between them. The CDR3 is made up of 13 amino acids. Germline lookup yields CDR1 MNHEY and CDR2 SVGAGI. CDR3 protein: CASSYSRGDEQFF. CDR3 nucleotide sequence: TGTGCCAGCAGTTACTCAAGAGGAGATGAGCAGTTCTTC.

The V call is TRBV5-1, the J call TRBJ1-2; D unresolved. The CDR3 sequence is 13 residues long. CDR1 and CDR2 (germline): SGHRS, YFSETQ. The V gene lost 4 bases and the J gene lost 8 bases, with 15 bases spanning the gap. This CDR3 is CASSQDPPGGYTF. The CDR3 DNA is TGCGCCAGCAGCCAAGACCCACCGGGCGGCTACACCTTC.

This sequence joins TRBV5-4 and TRBJ1-5; D ambiguous. CDR1 SGHNT and CDR2 YYREEE come from the germline V gene (reference sequence). The CDR3 runs 15 residues. V lost 3 bases, J lost 6 bases, and 16 bases lay in between. This CDR3 reads CASSSAEGGGQPQHF. The CDR3 bases are TGTGCCAGCAGCTCTGCCGAGGGAGGCGGTCAGCCCCAGCATTTT.

The chain is built from TRBV28 and TRBJ2-7, with D hard to call. V dropped 4 bases and J dropped 1 base, with 5 bases sitting between them. The length of the CDR3 is 12 residues. Germline V gene lookup returns CDR1 MDHEN and CDR2 SYDVKM. In nucleotides, the CDR3 is TGTGCCAGCAGTTGGGTTTCCTACGAGCAGTACTTC. Translating it yields CASSWVSYEQYF.

As DNA, the CDR3 is TGTGCCAGTAGTATCATGACAGGGGAGAGCAATCAGCCCCAGCATTTT. This translates into CASSIMTGESNQPQHF. The V call is TRBV19, the J call TRBJ1-5; 8 bases align to TRBD1. Germline CDR1 LNHDA, CDR2 SQIVND (reference sequence). The CDR3 is made up of 16 amino acids. J gave up 1 base and V 3 bases, and 5 bases lay outside the gene matches.

The V and J genes are TRBV3-1 (or the pseudogene TRBV3-2) and TRBJ1-4, with TRBD1 matching over 9 bases. CDR1 is LGHDT and CDR2 is YNNKEL in the germline V gene (reference sequence). With V trimmed by 4 bases and J by 8 bases, 2 bases remained unmatched. This CDR3 is built from 13 residues. The DNA for the CDR3 is TGTGCCAGCAGCCCGGGACAGGGCGAAAAACTGTTTTTT. Translated, it gives CASSPGQGEKLFF.

V and J are TRBV4-3 and TRBJ1-3, with 8 bases that match TRBD1. CDR1 LGHNA and CDR2 YSLEER come from the germline V gene. Trimming cost V 0 bases and J 0 bases; bases outside gene matches: 19. The CDR3 runs 22 residues. Here the CDR3 reads CASSQDTDRGPSGFSSGNTIYF. As DNA, the CDR3 is TGCGCCAGCAGCCAAGATACCGACAGGGGCCCTTCTGGCTTTTCCTCTGGAAACACCATATATTTT.

J is TRBJ1-5 and V is TRBV4-1; no clear D gene. V shed 1 base and J shed 6 bases, with 7 bases lying between them. Germline V gene data show CDR1 as MGHRA and CDR2 as YSYEKL. The CDR3 has 13 amino acids. CDR3 loop: CASSQVPGQPQHF. The CDR3 DNA reads TGCGCCAGCAGCCAAGTACCAGGTCAGCCCCAGCATTTT.

The rearrangement joins TRBV4-3 to TRBJ2-7; a possible D gene is TRBD2 (5 bases). Per the germline V gene, CDR1 is LGHNA and CDR2 is YSLEER. The CDR3 runs 16 residues. V lost 0 bases and J lost 3, with 15 bases in between. CDR3 DNA sequence: TGCGCCAGCAGCCAAGATTTCTCCGGGGTGGGCTACGAGCAGTACTTC. Amino acid sequence: CASSQDFSGVGYEQYF.

Here the CDR3 DNA reads TGTGCCAGCTCGACCACCGGGACTAGTGGTCGCGAGCAGTACGTC. Translation: CASSTTGTSGREQYV. The chain joins TRBV6-5 to TRBJ2-7, with 8 bases matching TRBD2. V shed 8 bases and J 6 bases; nucleotides not matched to a gene: 15. Germline values: CDR1 MNHEY, CDR2 SVGAGI. The CDR3 consists of 15 residues.

The J gene is TRBJ2-7, the V gene TRBV5-5, with 8 bases aligning to TRBD2. The J segment lost 1 base and the V segment lost 4 bases, leaving 4 bases of the junction unmatched. The CDR3 loop spans 14 amino acids. The V gene's germline CDR1 is SGHKS and CDR2 YYEKEE (reference sequence). CDR3 in amino acids: CASSPGGRSYEQYV. Written as DNA, the CDR3 is TGTGCCAGCAGCCCGGGGGGGCGATCCTACGAGCAGTACGTC.

The J gene is TRBJ2-3, the V gene TRBV9; D may be TRBD2 (5 bases). V was pared by 3 bases and J by 2 bases, with 10 bases between. CDR3 length equals 14 residues. Looked up from germline, CDR1 is SGDLS and CDR2 is YYNGEE. The CDR3 sequence: CASSAWGVTDTQYF. DNA for the CDR3: TGTGCCAGCAGCGCCTGGGGAGTCACAGATACGCAGTATTTT.

CDR3 in amino acids: CASSLGRGGGTGVENTEAFF. CDR3 bases: TGTGCCAGCAGCTTAGGCCGAGGTGGCGGGACAGGGGTTGAGAACACTGAAGCTTTCTTT. The chain combines TRBV13 with TRBJ1-1; 10 nucleotides agree with TRBD1. The V segment lost 0 bases and the J segment 1 base; nucleotides outside the gene matches: 14. The CDR3 consists of 20 residues. Germline V CDR1 and CDR2: PRHDT, FYEKMQ (reference sequence).

The V and J genes are TRBV7-9 and TRBJ2-5; 7 nucleotides align to TRBD1. The CDR3 spans 14 residues. Trimming at V came to 4 bases and at J to 1 base, leaving 3 bases not matched to a gene. CDR1 and CDR2 (germline): SEHNR, FQNEAQ (reference sequence). The CDR3 nucleotides read TGTGCCAGCAGCTCGGACAGGCTCCAAGAGACCCAGTACTTC. Its protein is CASSSDRLQETQYF.

The V gene is TRBV19, the J gene TRBJ1-5; TRBD1 matches at 7 bases. Trimming cost V 5 bases and J 6 bases; bases outside gene matches: 4. The CDR3 runs 13 residues. Germline V CDR1 and CDR2: LNHDA, SQIVND (reference sequence). CDR3 loop: CASSVQGIQPQHF. DNA of the CDR3: TGTGCCAGTAGTGTACAGGGGATTCAGCCCCAGCATTTT.

The chain couples TRBV5-1 to TRBJ1-5; weak D call: TRBD1 (6 bases). V was cut by 3 bases and J by 5 bases, with 18 bases left in between. The CDR3 runs to 16 residues. In germline, CDR1 is SGHRS, CDR2 YFSETQ. The CDR3 DNA is TGCGCCAGCAGCTCCCCTCAGGGGCACACTGATCAGCCCCAGCATTTT. Translation: CASSSPQGHTDQPQHF.

The chain uses TRBV6-6 and TRBJ1-6; D is undetermined. The germline V gene has CDR1 MNHNY and CDR2 SVGAGI (reference sequence). The CDR3 length is 16 residues. V was shortened by 4 bases and J by 7 bases, with 17 bases between the two germline ends. The chain's CDR3 is CASSSPAGTGNSPLHF. The CDR3 coding sequence is TGTGCCAGCAGTTCTCCGGCGGGAACGGGGAATTCACCCCTCCACTTT.

This clone was seen more than once but under ten times. J is TRBJ1-4 and V is TRBV28, with 8 bases matching TRBD1. The CDR3 consists of 18 residues. Germline V gene data show CDR1 as MDHEN and CDR2 as SYDVKM. V lost 7 bases, J lost 6 bases, and 19 bases stayed unmatched. The CDR3 spells CASNSLGQGASRDEKLFF. The CDR3 coding sequence is TGTGCCAGCAACAGTTTAGGTCAGGGGGCGAGTCGAGATGAAAAACTGTTTTTT.

The CDR3 reads CASSQVNGGNQPQHF. CDR3 DNA: TGTGCCAGCAGCCAAGTGAACGGGGGCAATCAGCCCCAGCATTTT. This rearrangement joins TRBV3-1 (or the pseudogene TRBV3-2) to TRBJ1-5; D is undetermined. The CDR3 has 15 amino acids. Germline V gene lookup returns CDR1 LGHDT and CDR2 YNNKEL (reference sequence). Trimming left V 1 base short and J 2 bases short, with 9 bases between.

DNA for the CDR3: TGCGCCAGCAGCTGGGGACAGTCTAACTATGGCTACACCTTC. It is translated as CASSWGQSNYGYTF. The chain carries TRBV5-1 and TRBJ1-2; 7 nucleotides match TRBD1. Germline V gene data show CDR1 as SGHRS and CDR2 as YFSETQ. CDR3 size: 14 residues. The trim removed 3 bases at V and 0 bases at J, leaving 2 bases unmatched.

This chain's CDR3 is CASSWGTTNEKLFF. DNA of the CDR3: TGTGCCAGCAGTTGGGGTACAACTAATGAAAAACTGTTTTTT. The rearrangement uses TRBV6-5 and TRBJ1-4; D unclear. There are 14 residues in the CDR3. Germline CDR1 MNHEY, CDR2 SVGAGI. V was clipped by 4 bases and J by 0 bases, with 6 bases between them.

The chain links TRBV29-1 to TRBJ1-5; TRBD1 aligns across 10 bases. The CDR3 is made up of 14 amino acids. V lost 7 bases to trimming and J lost 11 bases; unmatched junction nucleotides: 14. Germline V gene sequence: CDR1 SQVTM, CDR2 ANQGSEA. CDR3 protein: CSGILGGQGSSQHF. DNA for the CDR3: TGCAGCGGTATCCTTGGGGGACAGGGGAGTTCCCAGCATTTT.

This clone was observed a handful of times. The chain links TRBV6-5 to TRBJ2-7; 7 nucleotides line up with TRBD1. CDR3 length equals 14 residues. Germline lookup yields CDR1 MNHEY and CDR2 SVGAGI. V lost 0 bases to trimming and J lost 5 bases; unmatched junction nucleotides: 4. CDR3 sequence: CASSYSHRGDEQYF. For the CDR3, the DNA is TGTGCCAGCAGTTACTCGCACAGGGGAGACGAGCAGTACTTC.